This TCR beta chain was sequenced in a study of T-cell memory formation after mild COVID-19. This clonotype appeared a few times. Germline V gives CDR1 SGHTA, CDR2 FQGTGA. CDR3 length equals 16 residues. J was trimmed by 6 bases and V by 5 bases; bases with no gene match: 14. A 5'RACE reaction primed in the constant segment made cDNA libraries of TCR alpha and TCR beta, and these carried sample barcodes and UMIs. TCRdb ran MiXCR on the 5' RACE reads and lists one entry per CDR3 protein. The sample has hundreds of thousands of distinct CDR3 sequences, roughly 17% seen once. The sequence derives from an adult woman who had mild COVID-19 (a few samples of this study predate the infection). Cell type and time point are not known. The specimen was PBMCs or a T cell subset sorted from them (not recorded which). The chain uses TRBV7-3 and TRBJ2-7; TRBD1 matches 9 bases. The CDR3 reads CASSLNGPGQGGEQYF. Here the CDR3 DNA reads TGTGCCAGCAGCCTAAACGGTCCGGGACAGGGTGGCGAGCAGTACTTC.